This T cell receptor beta chain was recovered during a study of blood T cell repertoires in COVID-19. Study details: Donors in the United States, Italy and Spain gave samples during acute or convalescent COVID-19.

V shed 5 bases, J shed 6 bases, and the junction held 6 bases outside the gene matches. Germline assignment: CDR1 MNHEY and CDR2 SVGAGI. This CDR3 is built from 14 residues. Original processing methods: Amplification from reference gene primers served as the basis for estimated nucleated cell counts. Data came from immunoSEQ multiplex PCR; TCRdb stores just in-frame clones and leaves some out. V and J calls plus clone size are reproduced from that table; the DNA served to infer D and trimming. The table records 200,000 or so clones, 70% to 90% of them present only once. The sample taken for sequencing was peripheral blood. This sequence originates from a human donor with active or convalescent COVID-19. The donor label of this sample is uncertain. The rearrangement joins TRBV6-5 to TRBJ2-3; 9 nucleotides line up with TRBD2. CDR3 DNA sequence: TGTGCCAGCAGTCCCGGAAGCGGGGGGGATACGCAGTATTTT. Translated: CASSPGSGGDTQYF.